Listed below are T cell receptor beta chains from one sample, sequenced in a study of T cell changes during pregnancy in multiple sclerosis. Method: immunoSEQ multiplex PCR; TCRdb's copy keeps in-frame clones and lacks some. The sample yields tens of thousands of clones, 93% seen once. This specimen consisted of CD8+ T cells from peripheral blood mononuclear cells, obtained in the third trimester of pregnancy. These receptors all come from a female donor with multiple sclerosis, enrolled in a pregnancy study. Both conserved end residues are part of each CDR3. A D gene is named only where the DNA matches it firmly. The size entry is marked missing in some rows and otherwise reads once, few, many or a size class.

cdr3_aa	cdr3_nt	v_call	j_call	d_call	clone_size
CSVHSGSSYEQYF	TGCAGCGTCCATAGCGGGAGTTCCTACGAGCAGTACTTC	TRBV29-1	TRBJ2-7	TRBD2	once
CASSQEFRGLDEQYF	TGCGCCAGCAGCCAAGAGTTCAGGGGTCTGGACGAGCAGTACTTC	TRBV4-1	TRBJ2-7	NA	NA
CASSSSGRAVDEQFF	TGTGCCAGCAGTTCTAGCGGGAGGGCCGTGGATGAGCAGTTCTTC	TRBV27	TRBJ2-1	TRBD2	NA
CASTHPRQGTGEQYF	TGTGCCAGCACCCACCCCCGACAGGGAACCGGCGAGCAGTACTTC	TRBV2	TRBJ2-7	TRBD1	NA
CASSFLLALQFF	TGTGCCAGCAGCTTCCTACTAGCTCTCCAGTTCTTC	TRBV7-2	TRBJ2-1	NA	NA
CASSQDRGRWGEQFF	TGTGCCAGCTCCCAGGACAGGGGGCGCTGGGGTGAGCAGTTCTTC	TRBV18	TRBJ2-1	TRBD1	NA
CASSSPGSKLFF	TGTGCCAGCAGTTCACCGGGAAGTAAACTGTTTTTT	TRBV27	TRBJ1-4	NA	NA
CASSSGVAGTNTEAFF	TGTGCCAGCAGCTCCGGGGTGGCGGGGACGAACACTGAAGCTTTCTTT	TRBV7-9	TRBJ1-1	NA	NA
CASSSGHPSNQPQHF	TGTGCCAGCAGTTCCGGACATCCTAGCAATCAGCCCCAGCATTTT	TRBV27	TRBJ1-5	NA	NA
CASSLLETGELFF	TGTGCCAGCAGCTTACTAGAAACCGGGGAGCTGTTTTTT	TRBV5-6	TRBJ2-2	NA	NA
CASSPGTGGQETQYF	TGTGCCAGCAGCCCCGGGACAGGGGGACAAGAGACCCAGTACTTC	TRBV5-4	TRBJ2-5	TRBD1	NA
CASSQGSHEQYF	TGTGCCAGCAGTCAGGGCTCCCACGAGCAGTACTTC	TRBV5-5	TRBJ2-7	NA	NA
CASSLWEDRDGNQPQHF	TGTGCCAGCAGCTTATGGGAGGACAGGGACGGCAATCAGCCCCAGCATTTT	TRBV7-8	TRBJ1-5	TRBD1	NA
CASSLTGEAFF	TGTGCCAGCAGCTTGACGGGGGAAGCTTTCTTT	TRBV5-4	TRBJ1-1	NA	NA
CATEFGEGDTEAFF	TGTGCCACTGAGTTCGGGGAGGGGGACACTGAAGCTTTCTTT	TRBV28	TRBJ1-1	NA	NA
CASSDPTSGAPTYEQYF	TGTGCCAGCAGTGACCCGACTAGCGGGGCGCCTACCTACGAGCAGTACTTC	TRBV25-1	TRBJ2-7	TRBD2	NA
CASSEGVGSSYEQYF	TGTGCCAGCAGTGAAGGGGTTGGGAGCTCCTACGAGCAGTACTTC	TRBV6-1	TRBJ2-7	NA	NA
CASSERDRYNEQFF	TGCGCCAGCAGTGAACGGGACAGATACAATGAGCAGTTCTTC	TRBV10-2	TRBJ2-1	TRBD1	NA
CASSLLGGGETQYF	TGTGCCAGCAGCTTACTAGGAGGAGGGGAGACCCAGTACTTC	TRBV7-8	TRBJ2-5	NA	once
CASSVGGGGEQYF	TGTGCCAGCAGCGTAGGGGGAGGGGGCGAGCAGTACTTC	TRBV9	TRBJ2-7	NA	NA
CASSASAVNEQFF	TGTGCCAGCAGTGCATCGGCGGTTAATGAGCAGTTCTTC	TRBV6-4	TRBJ2-1	NA	NA
CASSAPLGEVDTGELFF	TGTGCCAGCAGCGCTCCCCTGGGGGAGGTAGACACCGGGGAGCTGTTTTTT	TRBV7-6	TRBJ2-2	NA	NA
CASSLAGWGTGELFF	TGTGCCAGCAGCTTGGCAGGGTGGGGCACCGGGGAGCTGTTTTTT	TRBV5-4	TRBJ2-2	NA	NA
CASSSGGGGYNEQFF	TGCGCCAGCAGCTCGGGTGGCGGGGGGTACAATGAGCAGTTCTTC	TRBV5-1	TRBJ2-1	TRBD2	NA
CGVGPNTGELFF	TGTGGGGTGGGCCCGAACACCGGGGAGCTGTTTTTT	TRBV27	TRBJ2-2	NA	NA
CASSSGLAGGPFDYEQFF	TGCGCCAGCAGCTCGGGACTAGCGGGAGGGCCATTCGATTATGAGCAGTTCTTC	TRBV5-1	TRBJ2-1	TRBD2	NA
CASSPAGTEAFF	TGCGCCAGCAGCCCAGCGGGGACTGAAGCTTTCTTT	TRBV4-1	TRBJ1-1	NA	NA
CASSRTGPNQPQHF	TGTGCCAGCTCGAGGACAGGGCCCAATCAGCCCCAGCATTTT	TRBV6-5	TRBJ1-5	TRBD1	NA
CASSFQNTEAFF	TGTGCCAGCAGTTTTCAGAACACTGAAGCTTTCTTT	TRBV28	TRBJ1-1	NA	NA